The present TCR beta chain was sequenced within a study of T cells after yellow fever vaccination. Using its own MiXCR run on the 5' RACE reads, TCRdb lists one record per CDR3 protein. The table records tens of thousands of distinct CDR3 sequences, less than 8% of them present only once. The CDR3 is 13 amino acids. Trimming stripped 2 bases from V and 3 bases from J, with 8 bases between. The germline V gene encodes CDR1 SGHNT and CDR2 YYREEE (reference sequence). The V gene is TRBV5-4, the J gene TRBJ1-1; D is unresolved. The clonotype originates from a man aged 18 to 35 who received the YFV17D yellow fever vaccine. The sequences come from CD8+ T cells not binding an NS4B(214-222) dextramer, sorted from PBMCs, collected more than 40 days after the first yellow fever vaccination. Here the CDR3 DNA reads TGTGCCAGCAGCTTAGGTTGGTACACTGAAGCTTTCTTT. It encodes CASSLGWYTEAFF.